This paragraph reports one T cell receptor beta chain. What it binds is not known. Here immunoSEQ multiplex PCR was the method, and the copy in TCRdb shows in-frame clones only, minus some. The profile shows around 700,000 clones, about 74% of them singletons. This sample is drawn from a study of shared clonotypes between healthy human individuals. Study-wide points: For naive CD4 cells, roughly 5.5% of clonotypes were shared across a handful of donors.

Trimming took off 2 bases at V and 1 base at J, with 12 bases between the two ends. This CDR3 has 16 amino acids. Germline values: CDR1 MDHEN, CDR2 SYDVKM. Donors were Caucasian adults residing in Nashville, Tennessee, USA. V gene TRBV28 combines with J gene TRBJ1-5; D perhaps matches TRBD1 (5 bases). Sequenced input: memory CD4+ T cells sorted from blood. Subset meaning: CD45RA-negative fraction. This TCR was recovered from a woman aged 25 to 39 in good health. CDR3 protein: CASSLQGAESNQPQHF. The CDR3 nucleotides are TGTGCCAGCAGTTTACAAGGGGCGGAGAGCAATCAGCCCCAGCATTTT.